Below are 23 T cell receptor beta chains sequenced from a single sample in a study of human T cells and chemical hapten exposure. Time point indicated: patch test 3, about 24 weeks after DPC sensitization. Treatment noted: therapeutic diphenylcyclopropenone sensitization with weekly scalp DPC. In TCRdb, the RACE reads were re-called with MiXCR into one record per CDR3 protein. The sample yields about 200,000 distinct CDR3 sequences, under 30% seen once. Sequenced here: whole blood, sampled in connection with sensitization to the hapten diphenylcyclopropenone (DPC). The receptors come from a woman aged 40 to 50 with alopecia areata. Some clones in this sample may be carry-over from other donors' samples.

CDR3 residues: CASRAGQAPTGELFF. The CDR3 bases are TGTGCCAGCAGGGCGGGACAGGCCCCCACCGGGGAGCTGTTTTTT. The rearrangement joins TRBV6-5 to TRBJ2-2; 8 bases are shared with TRBD1. CDR1 is MNHEY and CDR2 is SVGAGI in the germline V gene. V dropped 6 bases and J dropped 4; count of bases not matched to a gene: 7. CDR3 length: 15 amino acids.

The rearrangement uses TRBV20-1 and TRBJ1-1; D uncertain. CDR1 is DFQATT and CDR2 is SNEGSKA in the germline V gene (reference sequence). The CDR3 totals 8 residues. Between the trimmed V and J ends, which lost 4 bases and 11 bases, there was a span of 5 bases. This CDR3 reads CSAIYAFF. CDR3 DNA sequence: TGCAGTGCTATATATGCTTTCTTT.

This clonotype was counted a few times. The chain uses TRBV6-5 and TRBJ1-4; TRBD1 agrees at 7 bases. V lost 5 bases and J lost 11; bases outside the gene matches: 8. Per germline, CDR1 MNHEY and CDR2 SVGAGI. This CDR3 region has 13 residues. DNA for the CDR3: TGTGCCAGCAGTCAACAGGGGCCGAGTAAACTGTTTTTT. This gives the protein CASSQQGPSKLFF.

This clonotype was seen only a few times. This chain joins TRBV10-3 and TRBJ2-5, with a weak D call TRBD2 (5 bases). The V gene lost 6 bases and the J gene lost 2 bases, with 13 bases spanning the gap. The CDR3 covers 14 residues. Germline V gene lookup returns CDR1 ENHRY and CDR2 SYGVKD. This CDR3 reads CAISTGIQQETQYF. The CDR3 coding sequence is TGTGCCATCAGCACGGGGATCCAACAAGAGACCCAGTACTTC.

This chain connects TRBV28 to TRBJ2-7, with 9 bases identical to TRBD1. CDR1 MDHEN and CDR2 SYDVKM come from the germline V gene. CDR3 length equals 15 residues. Trimming at V came to 3 bases and at J to 6 bases, leaving 9 bases not matched to a gene. CDR3 in amino acids: CASSFVGQGMSEQYF. The CDR3 nucleotides read TGTGCCAGCAGTTTCGTTGGACAGGGGATGAGCGAGCAGTACTTC.

This clonotype was picked up a small number of times. The rearrangement links TRBV12-3 or TRBV12-4 to TRBJ2-1; TRBD1 agrees at 7 bases. Trimming at V came to 3 bases and at J to 7 bases, leaving 9 bases not matched to a gene. The CDR3 runs to 15 residues. CDR3 amino acids: CASSLGTEGANEQFF. The DNA for the CDR3 is TGTGCCAGCAGTTTGGGGACAGAAGGGGCGAATGAGCAGTTCTTC.

In its sample, this clonotype was seen many times. J is TRBJ2-3 and V is TRBV6-2 or TRBV6-3; possibly TRBD1 for D (6 bases). Trimming took off 2 bases at V and 3 bases at J, with 6 bases between the two ends. The CDR3 covers 13 residues. Germline-derived CDR1 and CDR2 are MNHEY and SVGEGT. Written as DNA, the CDR3 is TGTGCCAGCAGTTACCAGGGGACAGATACGCAGTATTTT. As protein: CASSYQGTDTQYF.

The sample holds a few counts of this clonotype. The rearrangement uses TRBV27 and TRBJ2-3; TRBD2 aligns across 8 bases. The CDR3 sequence is 13 residues long. The trim removed 10 bases at V and 8 bases at J, leaving 11 bases unmatched. CDR1 and CDR2 (germline): MNHEY, SMNVEV (reference sequence). The CDR3 coding sequence is TGTGCCACCGGCGAGCGGGAGAAGGGTACGCAGTATTTT. Its translation: CATGEREKGTQYF.

This clonotype was counted only a few times. V and J are TRBV28 and TRBJ1-1, with TRBD1 matching over 7 bases. Germline trimming cut 2 bases from V and 10 bases from J; bases unmatched to any gene: 10. This CDR3 is 14 amino acids long. The germline V gene has CDR1 MDHEN and CDR2 SYDVKM. The CDR3 loop reads CASSLPGTVLAAFF. CDR3 nucleotide sequence: TGTGCCAGCAGTTTACCAGGGACAGTATTAGCAGCTTTCTTT.

The CDR3 reads CSVAGGQGAWETQYF. CDR3 bases: TGCAGCGTTGCCGGGGGACAGGGGGCCTGGGAGACCCAGTACTTC. This rearrangement joins TRBV29-1 to TRBJ2-5; 12 bases are shared with TRBD1. Losses at the gene ends were 4 bases for V and 5 bases for J; bases not matched to a gene: 8. The CDR3 extends over 15 amino acids. CDR1 is SQVTM, CDR2 ANQGSEA, per germline. Drawing the rest from reference TRBV29-1 and TRBJ2-5, the complete variable domain is SAVISQKPSRDICQRGTSLTIQCQVDSQVTMMFWYRQQPGQSLTLIATANQGSEATYESGFVIDKFPISRPNLTFSTLTVSNMSPEDSSIYLCSVAGGQGAWETQYFGPGTRLLVL.

This clonotype was seen a few times. The rearrangement joins TRBV7-2 to TRBJ1-6; no firm D call. Germline CDR1 reads SGHTA; CDR2 reads FQGNSA. The V gene lost 1 base and the J gene lost 10 bases, with 8 bases spanning the gap. This CDR3 contains 13 residues. CDR3 residues: CASSLGEDSPLHF. The CDR3 DNA sequence: TGTGCCAGCAGCTTAGGAGAGGACTCACCCCTCCACTTT.

The V call is TRBV28, the J call TRBJ2-1; 11 nucleotides agree with TRBD2. Per germline, CDR1 MDHEN and CDR2 SYDVKM. There are 17 residues in the CDR3. After removal of 4 bases from V and 6 bases from J, the junction contained 11 bases not matched to a gene. DNA for the CDR3: TGTGCCAGCAGTTCACTAGCGGGAGCGCCTGGCGGCAATGAGCAGTTCTTC. Translating gives CASSSLAGAPGGNEQFF.

The rearrangement uses TRBV10-3 and TRBJ1-5; 7 positions agree with TRBD1. CDR1 and CDR2 from the germline V gene are ENHRY and SYGVKD. The length of the CDR3 is 15 residues. With 6 bases clipped from V and 3 bases from J, the junction kept 8 bases outside the gene matches. CDR3 loop: CAIRAGTDFNQPQHF. The CDR3 DNA reads TGTGCCATCAGGGCCGGGACAGACTTCAATCAGCCCCAGCATTTT.

V is TRBV9 and J is TRBJ2-6, with D hard to call. The CDR3 covers 17 residues. Trimming took off 4 bases at V and 0 bases at J, with 14 bases between the two ends. Germline V lookup: CDR1 SGDLS, CDR2 YYNGEE. The CDR3 sequence: CASSPSLLSSGANVLTF. Here the CDR3 DNA reads TGTGCCAGCAGCCCAAGTCTTTTAAGCTCTGGGGCCAACGTCCTGACTTTC.

Comments on this clonotype: It may be a read error: a sequence one base away is much more abundant. In this CDR3 the conserved last residue, phenylalanine or tryptophan, is missing, so a read error is likely. The CDR3 sequence: CASGNYNEQFY. CDR3 bases: TGTGCCAGCGGCAATTACAATGAGCAGTTCTAC. The chain carries TRBV6-2 or TRBV6-3 and TRBJ2-1; D remains unclear. Germline-derived CDR1 and CDR2 are MNHEY and SVGEGT. V shed 8 bases and J shed 4 bases, with 6 bases lying between them. The length of the CDR3 is 11 residues.

The rearrangement links TRBV20-1 to TRBJ2-3, with 10 bases lining up with TRBD1. V shed 6 bases and J 6 bases; nucleotides not matched to a gene: 9. This CDR3 is 14 amino acids long. CDR1 DFQATT and CDR2 SNEGSKA come from the germline V gene (reference sequence). The CDR3: CSAQAGTGVDTQYF. As DNA, the CDR3 is TGCAGTGCCCAAGCGGGGACAGGGGTGGATACGCAGTATTTT.

V usage is TRBV6-2 or TRBV6-3 and J usage is TRBJ2-3; 10 nucleotides match TRBD2. The CDR3 length is 16 residues. CDR1 MNHEY and CDR2 SVGEGT come from the germline V gene. Losses at the gene ends were 6 bases for V and 2 bases for J; bases not matched to a gene: 8. Here the CDR3 DNA reads TGTGCCAGCAGCAGGACTAGCGGACCCTACACAGATACGCAGTATTTT. Encoded protein: CASSRTSGPYTDTQYF.

This clonotype was picked up one time. CDR3 residues: CASSEIGTSGRGVTQYF. DNA for the CDR3: TGTGCCAGCAGTGAAATAGGGACTAGCGGGAGGGGAGTTACGCAGTATTTT. V gene TRBV6-1 combines with J gene TRBJ2-3; TRBD2 aligns across 16 bases. Losses at the gene ends were 2 bases for V and 8 bases for J; bases not matched to a gene: 7. This CDR3 is built from 17 residues. CDR1 and CDR2 (germline): MNHNS, SASEGT.

This chain connects TRBV7-2 to TRBJ2-7, with 10 bases matching TRBD1. This CDR3 comprises 14 residues. Germline CDR1 reads SGHTA; CDR2 reads FQGNSA. Trimming took 5 bases from V and 6 from J; bases not matched to a gene: 7. CDR3 coding DNA: TGTGCCAGCAGCCAAAGACAGGGGGCGTCCGAGCAGTACTTC. Translation: CASSQRQGASEQYF.

This clonotype showed up just a few times. The rearrangement links TRBV6-6 to TRBJ2-3; 9 nucleotides line up with TRBD2. This CDR3 has 15 residues. V lost 3 bases and J lost 7; bases outside the gene matches: 8. Germline CDR1 reads MNHNY; CDR2 reads SVGAGI (reference sequence). The CDR3 is CASSYQAGGANTQYF. CDR3 bases: TGTGCCAGCAGTTATCAAGCGGGAGGTGCGAATACGCAGTATTTT.

This clonotype occurred a few times. The chain links TRBV28 to TRBJ2-5, with D unresolved. This CDR3 comprises 15 residues. V shed 1 base and J shed 0 bases, with 9 bases lying between them. CDR1 and CDR2 (germline): MDHEN, SYDVKM. The CDR3 region is CASSLSPSNQETQYF. Written as DNA, the CDR3 is TGTGCCAGCAGTTTATCCCCCAGTAACCAAGAGACCCAGTACTTC.

The V and J genes are TRBV7-2 and TRBJ2-2; 8 nucleotides match TRBD1. The germline CDR1 and CDR2 sequences are SGHTA and FQGNSA. This CDR3 has 14 residues. With V trimmed by 5 bases and J by 6 bases, 5 bases remained unmatched. The CDR3 sequence: CASSQQGGPGELFF. For the CDR3, the DNA is TGTGCCAGCAGCCAACAGGGGGGCCCCGGGGAGCTGTTTTTT.

The chain has TRBV20-1 and TRBJ2-4, with D unclear. V lost 2 bases and J 7 bases, leaving 12 bases between the germline ends. This CDR3 contains 13 residues. The V gene's germline CDR1 is DFQATT and CDR2 SNEGSKA (reference sequence). This chain's CDR3 is CSARSYNVNIQYF. The CDR3 nucleotides read TGCAGTGCTAGATCCTATAATGTGAACATTCAGTACTTC.